The 14 T cell receptor beta chains presented below share a single source sample, sequenced in a study of patients and donors after allogeneic stem cell transplantation. MiXCR, applied by TCRdb to the RT-PCR reads, yields one record per CDR3 protein. The table shows about a million distinct CDR3 sequences, with under 20% occurring only once. Input material: blood, either unsorted or a sorted T cell fraction (not recorded which). These receptors all stem from a human donor who was either an allogeneic HSCT recipient or a stem cell or donor lymphocyte infusion donor (not recorded which). It is not recorded whose cells these are; they may come from a transplant donor.

This clonotype was detected ten times or more. The genes are TRBV12-3 or TRBV12-4 and TRBJ1-2; 10 bases are shared with TRBD1. The CDR3 length is 15 residues. With V trimmed by 6 bases and J by 2 bases, 6 bases remained unmatched. As DNA, the CDR3 is TGTGCCAGCAGCGGAGGGACAGGGGTCAACTATGGCTACACCTTC. The encoded protein is CASSGGTGVNYGYTF.

In its sample, this clonotype was seen a few times. The V gene is TRBV20-1, the J gene TRBJ2-7; 8 nucleotides align to TRBD2. The CDR3 sequence is 15 residues long. Losses at the gene ends were 1 base for V and 3 bases for J; bases not matched to a gene: 8. The germline CDR1 and CDR2 sequences are DFQATT and SNEGSKA (reference sequence). This chain's CDR3 is CSARARGGGGYEQYF. DNA for the CDR3: TGCAGTGCTAGAGCTCGGGGGGGCGGAGGCTACGAGCAGTACTTC.

Ten or more counts support this clonotype. This sequence joins TRBV29-1 and TRBJ2-3; no reliable D call. The CDR3 runs to 12 residues. The germline gives CDR1 SQVTM, CDR2 ANQGSEA. Trimming removed 6 bases from V and 2 bases from J, with 9 bases in between. Here the CDR3 DNA reads TGCAGCGTCTTTCACGACACAGATACGCAGTATTTT. Its translation is CSVFHDTDTQYF.

This rearrangement joins TRBV6-5 to TRBJ1-3; D ambiguous. The CDR3 has 14 residues. CDR1 MNHEY and CDR2 SVGAGI come from the germline V gene. V shed 2 bases and J shed 8 bases, with 13 bases lying between them. The CDR3 nucleotides read TGTGCCAGCAGTTACAGTAACTCTCCGGACACCATATATTTT. Its protein product is CASSYSNSPDTIYF.

This clonotype appeared a few times. The J gene is TRBJ2-7, the V gene TRBV4-3; D possibly uses TRBD1 or TRBD2 (6 bases each). The V gene lost 0 bases and the J gene lost 2 bases, with 14 bases spanning the gap. CDR3 length: 16 amino acids. Germline V CDR1 and CDR2: LGHNA, YSLEER. The CDR3 region is CASSQDRRGTPYEQYF. CDR3 nucleotide sequence: TGCGCCAGCAGCCAAGATAGGAGGGGGACACCCTACGAGCAGTACTTC.

The rearrangement uses TRBV20-1 and TRBJ2-5, with 7 bases fitting TRBD2. In germline, CDR1 is DFQATT, CDR2 SNEGSKA (reference sequence). The CDR3 is 14 residues long. The V and J ends lost 6 bases and 1 base, in that order; junction bases with no gene match: 8. The CDR3 DNA reads TGCAGTGCGCCAACCGGGAGGTTCCAAGAGACCCAGTACTTC. Encoded protein: CSAPTGRFQETQYF.

The sample holds a few counts of this clonotype. V is TRBV12-3 or TRBV12-4 and J is TRBJ2-5; D ambiguous. The CDR3 has 15 amino acids. V was trimmed by 2 bases and J by 1 base, leaving 11 bases between them. Written as DNA, the CDR3 is TGTGCCAGCAGTTTAATATCGGGCGCCCAAGAGACCCAGTACTTC. Translated, it gives CASSLISGAQETQYF.

This chain links TRBV4-2 with TRBJ2-7, with a tentative D call TRBD1 (6 bases). Per germline, CDR1 LGHNA and CDR2 YNFKEQ. V gave up 0 bases and J gave up 2 bases, with 11 bases separating them. The CDR3 length is 15 residues. For the CDR3, the DNA is TGTGCCAGCAGCCAAGATGAGGGGGTTGCCTACGAGCAGTACTTC. The encoded protein is CASSQDEGVAYEQYF.

This clonotype was detected a few times. The chain has TRBV15 and TRBJ2-1, with TRBD1 matching over 10 bases. CDR3 size: 16 residues. With 2 bases clipped from V and 2 bases from J, the junction kept 3 bases outside the gene matches. Germline CDR1 is LNHNV and CDR2 is YYDKDF (reference sequence). CDR3 DNA: TGTGCCACCAGCAGACCTGGACAGGGGGCCTACAATGAGCAGTTCTTC. It translates to CATSRPGQGAYNEQFF.

The CDR3 here is CASGQGFSDREQYF. DNA for the CDR3: TGTGCCAGCGGCCAGGGGTTTTCGGATCGCGAGCAGTACTTC. This chain uses TRBV2 with TRBJ2-7; weak D call: TRBD1 (6 bases). V was pared by 8 bases and J by 6 bases, with 20 bases between. The CDR3 covers 14 residues. Germline CDR1 reads SNHLY; CDR2 reads FYNNEI. Combining the CDR3 with reference TRBV2 and TRBJ2-7 gives the whole variable domain EPEVTQTPSHQVTQMGQEVILRCVPISNHLYFYWYRQILGQKVEFLVSFYNNEISEKSEIFDDQFSVERPDGSNFTLKIRSTKLEDSAMYFCASGQGFSDREQYFGPGTRLTVT.

The chain combines TRBV27 with TRBJ1-6; D is unresolved. From germline, CDR1 is MNHEY and CDR2 SMNVEV (reference sequence). The CDR3 loop spans 18 amino acids. V lost 4 bases and J lost 5, with 21 bases in between. CDR3 protein: CASSSHASWGINNSPLHF. DNA for the CDR3: TGTGCCAGCAGTTCACACGCCTCTTGGGGTATTAATAATTCACCCCTCCACTTT.

The chain combines TRBV28 with TRBJ2-5, with TRBD2 matching over 11 bases. Germline assignment: CDR1 MDHEN and CDR2 SYDVKM. This CDR3 contains 14 residues. Unmatched junction bases numbered 5, after V lost 6 bases and J lost 5 bases. The CDR3 DNA reads as TGTGCCAGCAGCTTAGCGGGAGGGGTGGAGACCCAGTACTTC. This translates into CASSLAGGVETQYF.

This chain joins TRBV20-1 and TRBJ2-5, with 13 bases identical to TRBD2. The V gene end was trimmed by 0 bases and the J gene end by 4 bases; junction bases not matched to a gene: 2. CDR1 and CDR2 from the germline V gene are DFQATT and SNEGSKA (reference sequence). The CDR3 has 15 residues. CDR3 in amino acids: CSARDRTSGGETQYF. For the CDR3, the DNA is TGCAGTGCTAGAGATCGGACTAGCGGGGGAGAGACCCAGTACTTC.

This chain uses TRBV6-1 with TRBJ1-5, with D maybe TRBD1 (5 bases). The V end lost 5 bases, the J end lost 4 bases, and 9 bases lay between the germline ends. Germline CDR1 and CDR2: MNHNS and SASEGT. CDR3 length: 13 amino acids. The CDR3 region has the DNA TGTGCCAGCAGTACACAGGCGAATCAGCCCCAGCATTTT. Its translation is CASSTQANQPQHF.